These 27 T cell receptor beta chains share one sample of origin, sequenced in a study of blood T cell repertoires in COVID-19. Libraries were prepared by immunoSEQ multiplex PCR; TCRdb keeps only in-frame clonotypes and omits some of them. The sample includes approximately 85,000 clones, roughly nine tenths of them seen just once. Material: peripheral blood. These receptors came from a man aged 50-59 years with acute or convalescent COVID-19.

This chain links TRBV2 with TRBJ2-5; D call uncertain. V lost 3 bases and J 5 bases, leaving 10 bases between the germline ends. Germline loops: CDR1 SNHLY, CDR2 FYNNEI. CDR3 size: 13 residues. The CDR3 nucleotides are TGTGCCAGCAGTGAGTGGCACGGGGAGACCCAGTACTTC. It specifies CASSEWHGETQYF.

V and J are TRBV29-1 and TRBJ2-5; D gene ambiguous. Germline CDR1 SQVTM, CDR2 ANQGSEA. Trimming shortened V by 4 bases and J by 2 bases, and 8 bases separated the two germline ends. The CDR3 contains 12 residues. The CDR3 nucleotides are TGCAGCGTTGGAGGCGGACAAGAGACCCAGTACTTC. Translated, it gives CSVGGGQETQYF.

The rearrangement uses TRBV11-2 and TRBJ2-2; D perhaps matches TRBD1 (5 bases). Trimming pared 3 bases from V and 3 bases from J, leaving 8 bases between. This CDR3 region has 14 residues. Germline V lookup: CDR1 SGHAT, CDR2 FQNNGV. The CDR3 coding sequence is TGTGCCAGCAGCTTCAAGGGGTACACCGGGGAGCTGTTTTTT. Its translation: CASSFKGYTGELFF.

The chain uses TRBV27 and TRBJ2-1, with 11 positions matching TRBD2. Germline-derived CDR1 and CDR2 are MNHEY and SMNVEV (reference sequence). V trimming: 5 bases; J trimming: 7 bases; junction bases outside the gene matches: 10. The CDR3 spans 16 residues. CDR3 sequence reads: CASSPTPSGGWNEQFF. Written as DNA, the CDR3 is TGTGCCAGCAGTCCTACTCCTAGCGGGGGGTGGAATGAGCAGTTCTTC.

V gene TRBV9 combines with J gene TRBJ2-5, with 8 nucleotides matching TRBD1. Trimming took 4 bases from V and 2 from J; bases not matched to a gene: 10. CDR3 size: 16 residues. Looked up from germline, CDR1 is SGDLS and CDR2 is YYNGEE. CDR3 loop: CASSPTQGGQQETQYF. DNA of the CDR3: TGTGCCAGCAGCCCCACACAGGGGGGACAGCAAGAGACCCAGTACTTC. The full variable domain, in which reference TRBV9 and TRBJ2-5 provide the parts outside the CDR3, is DSGVTQTPKHLITATGQRVTLRCSPRSGDLSVYWYQQSLDQGLQFLIQYYNGEERAKGNILERFSAQQFPDLHSELNLSSLELGDSALYFCASSPTQGGQQETQYFGPGTRLLVL.

The chain joins TRBV6-2 or TRBV6-3 to TRBJ2-5; perhaps TRBD2 as D (6 bases). V lost 8 bases to trimming and J lost 5 bases, with 15 bases between them. The CDR3 spans 13 residues. Germline values: CDR1 MNHEY, CDR2 SVGEGT. CDR3 bases: TGTGCCAGCGGTTTGGGGGGTGCGGAGACCCAGTACTTC. This encodes CASGLGGAETQYF.

The V gene is TRBV29-1, the J gene TRBJ1-1; D is ambiguous. V was shortened by 5 bases and J by 7 bases, with 11 bases between the two germline ends. CDR3 size: 11 residues. Germline loops: CDR1 SQVTM, CDR2 ANQGSEA. The CDR3 DNA is TGCAGCGTTAGCGACCGACTTGAAGCTTTCTTT. As protein: CSVSDRLEAFF.

The chain recombines TRBV7-9 with TRBJ1-2; 7 nucleotides align to TRBD1. The germline CDR1 and CDR2 sequences are SEHNR and FQNEAQ (reference sequence). The length of the CDR3 is 15 residues. V lost 4 bases, J lost 5 bases, and 10 bases stayed unmatched. This CDR3 reads CASSSQGQDPYGYTF. The CDR3 coding sequence is TGTGCCAGCAGCTCTCAAGGACAGGACCCTTATGGCTACACCTTC.

The chain has TRBV7-9 and TRBJ2-1, with 9 bases aligning to TRBD2. The CDR3 length is 18 residues. Germline CDR1 and CDR2: SEHNR and FQNEAQ (reference sequence). V lost 1 base, J lost 1 base, and 8 bases stayed unmatched. The CDR3 here is CASSLGLGSGGSYNEQFF. CDR3 sequence (DNA): TGTGCCAGCAGCTTAGGTCTGGGGAGCGGGGGGTCCTACAATGAGCAGTTCTTC.

This sequence joins TRBV6-9 and TRBJ1-2, with 7 bases aligning to TRBD1. This CDR3 comprises 13 residues. The ends lost 6 bases at V and 4 bases at J; junction bases unmatched: 5. The germline CDR1 and CDR2 sequences are MNHGY and SVAAGI. CDR3 nucleotide sequence: TGTGCCAGCAGCCTGGGACAGAGCTATGGCTACACCTTC. Translating gives CASSLGQSYGYTF.

The V and J genes are TRBV2 and TRBJ2-1; 7 bases agree with TRBD2. Germline lookup yields CDR1 SNHLY and CDR2 FYNNEI. This CDR3 contains 15 residues. J was trimmed by 3 bases and V by 3 bases; bases with no gene match: 5. CDR3 protein: CASSDGGGDYNEQFF. Here the CDR3 DNA reads TGTGCCAGCAGTGATGGCGGGGGAGACTACAATGAGCAGTTCTTC.

The chain couples TRBV5-5 to TRBJ2-7; perhaps TRBD1 as D (6 bases). CDR1 is SGHKS and CDR2 is YYEKEE in the germline V gene (reference sequence). The CDR3 totals 15 residues. V gave up 0 bases and J gave up 5 bases, with 15 bases separating them. CDR3 residues: CASSLDGRRQDEQYF. In DNA, the CDR3 is TGTGCCAGCAGCTTGGATGGCAGACGACAGGACGAGCAGTACTTC.

The V and J genes are TRBV12-3 or TRBV12-4 and TRBJ1-2, with D possibly matching TRBD1 (6 bases). The CDR3 sequence is 13 residues long. Between the trimmed V and J ends, which lost 7 bases and 6 bases, there was a span of 15 bases. CDR3 residues: CASTFRGVDGYTF. The CDR3 coding sequence is TGTGCCAGCACTTTCAGGGGCGTGGATGGCTACACCTTC.

The genes are TRBV6-5 and TRBJ2-1, with 10 bases lining up with TRBD1. V was pared by 6 bases and J by 4 bases, with 9 bases of the junction left unmatched. This CDR3 has 16 amino acids. Looked up from germline, CDR1 is MNHEY and CDR2 is SVGAGI. CDR3 nucleotide sequence: TGTGCCAGCAGGTACAAGCCGGGACAGGGGTACAATGAGCAGTTCTTC. The encoded protein is CASRYKPGQGYNEQFF.

The V call is TRBV5-1, the J call TRBJ2-7, with 9 bases lining up with TRBD1. The V segment lost 4 bases and the J segment 0 bases; nucleotides outside the gene matches: 5. This CDR3 has 15 residues. Germline V gives CDR1 SGHRS, CDR2 YFSETQ. The CDR3 is CASSMGQGHSYEQYF. The CDR3 nucleotides are TGCGCCAGCAGCATGGGACAGGGACACTCCTACGAGCAGTACTTC.

The V gene is TRBV19, the J gene TRBJ1-4; no clear D gene. Trimming removed 4 bases at V and 11 bases at J, with 26 bases between. The CDR3 consists of 17 residues. Per germline, CDR1 LNHDA and CDR2 SQIVND (reference sequence). The CDR3: CASSKVVITEGIGKLFF. The CDR3 nucleotides are TGTGCCAGTAGTAAAGTGGTGATTACCGAAGGTATCGGGAAACTGTTTTTT.

This clone occurred once. The rearrangement uses TRBV20-1 and TRBJ1-4; 10 bases are shared with TRBD1. Germline V gene lookup returns CDR1 DFQATT and CDR2 SNEGSKA (reference sequence). The V and J ends lost 3 bases and 11 bases, in that order; junction bases with no gene match: 9. This CDR3 is 14 amino acids long. The CDR3 loop is CSASQGTGVDKLFF. The CDR3 region has the DNA TGCAGTGCTAGTCAGGGGACAGGGGTAGACAAACTGTTTTTT.

The V gene is TRBV5-1, the J gene TRBJ2-7, with 11 bases matching TRBD2. The CDR3 sequence is 17 residues long. V was clipped by 1 base and J by 2 bases; unmatched bases: 8. The germline CDR1 and CDR2 sequences are SGHRS and YFSETQ. Here the CDR3 reads CASSLSLAGGPPYEQYF. The CDR3 DNA is TGCGCCAGCAGCTTGTCTTTAGCGGGAGGGCCCCCCTACGAGCAGTACTTC.

The V call is TRBV5-1, the J call TRBJ2-1; 12 positions match TRBD2. V shed 4 bases and J 6 bases; nucleotides not matched to a gene: 14. Germline V gives CDR1 SGHRS, CDR2 YFSETQ. The CDR3 extends over 18 amino acids. In DNA, the CDR3 is TGCGCCAGCAGCCAAGCTAGCGGGAGGGCCCCCTCCCCCAATGAGCAGTTCTTC. Encoded protein: CASSQASGRAPSPNEQFF.

The chain uses TRBV3-1 (or the pseudogene TRBV3-2) and TRBJ2-7; D may be TRBD1 (5 bases). CDR1 and CDR2 (germline): LGHDT, YNNKEL (reference sequence). The CDR3 runs to 15 residues. V lost 1 base to trimming and J lost 5 bases, with 15 bases between them. The CDR3 reads CASSQVGQRLNEQYF. CDR3 nucleotide sequence: TGTGCCAGCAGCCAAGTGGGGCAGCGTCTCAACGAGCAGTACTTC.

In this sample, this clone turned up once. V is TRBV3-1 (or the pseudogene TRBV3-2) and J is TRBJ2-1, with TRBD2 identical over 14 bases. Germline V lookup: CDR1 LGHDT, CDR2 YNNKEL (reference sequence). V lost 1 base, J lost 4 bases, and 3 bases stayed unmatched. The CDR3 consists of 17 residues. This CDR3 reads CASSQVGLAGAYNEQFF. DNA for the CDR3: TGTGCCAGCAGCCAAGTGGGACTAGCGGGAGCTTACAATGAGCAGTTCTTC.

The chain is built from TRBV7-2 and TRBJ2-2, with TRBD2 matching 11 bases. J was trimmed by 5 bases and V by 6 bases; bases with no gene match: 11. Germline V gene sequence: CDR1 SGHTA, CDR2 FQGNSA. This CDR3 is built from 17 residues. This CDR3 reads CASSYLAGGSDTGELFF. In DNA, the CDR3 is TGTGCCAGCAGTTACCTAGCGGGGGGATCTGATACCGGGGAGCTGTTTTTT.

The gene calls are TRBV27 and TRBJ1-1; D gene unclear. The germline V and J ends were trimmed by 8 bases and 4 bases, with 14 bases remaining between them. Looked up from germline, CDR1 is MNHEY and CDR2 is SMNVEV (reference sequence). The CDR3 loop spans 13 amino acids. The CDR3 loop reads CASRQTLGTEAFF. The CDR3, as DNA: TGTGCCAGCCGACAAACCTTGGGCACTGAAGCTTTCTTT.

The J gene is TRBJ2-1, the V gene TRBV7-9, with 10 bases fitting TRBD1. The germline V gene has CDR1 SEHNR and CDR2 FQNEAQ (reference sequence). V shed 6 bases and J 8 bases; nucleotides not matched to a gene: 7. The CDR3 consists of 14 residues. The CDR3 reads CASRPGQGIDEQFF. The CDR3 nucleotides read TGTGCCAGCAGGCCGGGACAGGGGATCGATGAGCAGTTCTTC.

The chain combines TRBV24-1 with TRBJ2-3, with D maybe TRBD1 (6 bases). Trimming left V 4 bases short and J 0 bases short, with 10 bases between. The CDR3 runs to 15 residues. The germline gives CDR1 KGHDR, CDR2 SFDVKD. DNA for the CDR3: TGTGCCACCAGTGACCTACAGGGAAGCACAGATACGCAGTATTTT. The encoded protein is CATSDLQGSTDTQYF.

There are a few counts of this clone. This rearrangement joins TRBV7-8 to TRBJ2-2; 10 nucleotides align to TRBD1. V was pared by 5 bases and J by 5 bases, with 17 bases of the junction left unmatched. The CDR3 sequence is 19 residues long. Germline V gene lookup returns CDR1 SGHVS and CDR2 FQNEAQ. The CDR3, as DNA: TGTGCCAGCAGCAACCCGTGGGACAGGGGAAACGGCCGAACCGGGGAGCTGTTTTTT. Protein product: CASSNPWDRGNGRTGELFF.

The V gene is TRBV24-1, the J gene TRBJ2-2; 9 positions match TRBD2. Losses at the gene ends were 2 bases for V and 6 bases for J; bases not matched to a gene: 6. The CDR3 consists of 16 residues. The V gene's germline CDR1 is KGHDR and CDR2 SFDVKD. The CDR3 coding sequence is TGTGCCACCAGTGATTCCCGCGGGGGGGCCTCCGGGGAGCTGTTTTTT. This gives the protein CATSDSRGGASGELFF.